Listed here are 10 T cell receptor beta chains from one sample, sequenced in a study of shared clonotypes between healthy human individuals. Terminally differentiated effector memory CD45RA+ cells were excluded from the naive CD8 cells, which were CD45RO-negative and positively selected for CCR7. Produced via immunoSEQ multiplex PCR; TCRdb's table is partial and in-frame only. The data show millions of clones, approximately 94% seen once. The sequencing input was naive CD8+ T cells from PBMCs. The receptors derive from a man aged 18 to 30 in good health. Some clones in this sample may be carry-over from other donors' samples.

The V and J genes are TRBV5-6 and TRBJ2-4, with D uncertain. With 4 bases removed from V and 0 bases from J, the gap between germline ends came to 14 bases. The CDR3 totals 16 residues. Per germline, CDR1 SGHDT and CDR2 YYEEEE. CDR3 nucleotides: TGTGCCAGCAGCGATGTTAGGGCGAGAGCCAAAAACATTCAGTACTTC. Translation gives CASSDVRARAKNIQYF.

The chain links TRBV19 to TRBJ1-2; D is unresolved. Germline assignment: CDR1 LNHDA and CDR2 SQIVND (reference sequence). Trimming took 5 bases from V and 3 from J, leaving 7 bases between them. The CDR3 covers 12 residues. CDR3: CASSHSYYGYTF. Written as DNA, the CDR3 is TGTGCCAGTAGTCACTCCTACTATGGCTACACCTTC.

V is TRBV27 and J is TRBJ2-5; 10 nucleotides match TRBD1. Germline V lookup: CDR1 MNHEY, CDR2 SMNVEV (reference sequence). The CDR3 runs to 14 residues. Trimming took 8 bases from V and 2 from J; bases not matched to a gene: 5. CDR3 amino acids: CASRTGGRQETQYF. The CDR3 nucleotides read TGTGCCAGCCGGACAGGGGGACGTCAAGAGACCCAGTACTTC.

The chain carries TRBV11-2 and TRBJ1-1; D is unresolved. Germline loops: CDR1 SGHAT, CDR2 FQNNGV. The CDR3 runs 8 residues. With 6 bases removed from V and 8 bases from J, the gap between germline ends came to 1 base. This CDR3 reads CASREAFF. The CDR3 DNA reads TGTGCCAGCAGAGAAGCTTTCTTT.

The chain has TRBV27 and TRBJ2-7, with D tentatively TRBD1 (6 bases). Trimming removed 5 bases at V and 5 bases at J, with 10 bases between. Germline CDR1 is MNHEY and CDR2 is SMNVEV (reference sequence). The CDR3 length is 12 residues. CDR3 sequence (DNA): TGTGCCAGCAGTCCGCACAGGGACGAGCAGTACTTC. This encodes CASSPHRDEQYF.

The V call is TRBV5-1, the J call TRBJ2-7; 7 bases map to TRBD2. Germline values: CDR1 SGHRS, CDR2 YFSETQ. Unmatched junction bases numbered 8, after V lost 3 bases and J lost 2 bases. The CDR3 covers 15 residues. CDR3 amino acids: CASSSGGPGTYEQYF. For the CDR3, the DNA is TGCGCCAGCAGCTCGGGGGGTCCAGGGACCTACGAGCAGTACTTC.

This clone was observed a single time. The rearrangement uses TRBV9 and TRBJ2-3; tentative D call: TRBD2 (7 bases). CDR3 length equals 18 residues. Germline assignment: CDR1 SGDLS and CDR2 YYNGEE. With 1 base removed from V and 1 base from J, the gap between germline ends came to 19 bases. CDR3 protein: CASSVPVGAGEGTDTQYF. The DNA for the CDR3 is TGTGCCAGCAGCGTACCGGTGGGGGCGGGAGAGGGCACAGATACGCAGTATTTT.

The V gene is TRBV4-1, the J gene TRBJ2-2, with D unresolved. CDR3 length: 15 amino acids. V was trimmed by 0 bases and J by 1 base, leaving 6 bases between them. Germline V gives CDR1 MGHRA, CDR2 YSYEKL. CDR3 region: CASSQEPGNTGELFF. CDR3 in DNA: TGCGCCAGCAGCCAAGAGCCTGGGAACACCGGGGAGCTGTTTTTT.

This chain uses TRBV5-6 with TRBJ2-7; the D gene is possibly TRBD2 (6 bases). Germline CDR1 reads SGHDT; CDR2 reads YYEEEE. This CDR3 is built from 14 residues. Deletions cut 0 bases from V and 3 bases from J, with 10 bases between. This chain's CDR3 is CASSLAGVGYEQYF. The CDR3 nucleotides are TGTGCCAGCAGCTTGGCGGGGGTGGGCTACGAGCAGTACTTC.

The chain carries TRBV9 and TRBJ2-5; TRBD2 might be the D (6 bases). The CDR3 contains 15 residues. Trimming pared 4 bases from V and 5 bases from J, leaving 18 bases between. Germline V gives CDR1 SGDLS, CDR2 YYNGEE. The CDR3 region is CASSTAGLSAETQYF. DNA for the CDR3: TGTGCCAGCAGCACCGCGGGACTGTCCGCGGAGACCCAGTACTTC.